What follows are 12 T cell receptor beta chains derived from one specimen sequenced in a study of blood T cell repertoires in COVID-19. Data came from immunoSEQ multiplex PCR; TCRdb stores just in-frame clones and leaves some out. The repertoire holds around 300,000 clones, around 88% seen once, with approximately 1.6% in the top ten. The sample comprised peripheral blood. The receptors stem from a young woman with COVID-19, enrolled during active disease.

The chain joins TRBV6-5 to TRBJ1-2; D is ambiguous. The CDR3 has 16 amino acids. Per the germline V gene, CDR1 is MNHEY and CDR2 is SVGAGI. Trimming stripped 1 base from V and 8 bases from J, with 20 bases between. As DNA, the CDR3 is TGTGCCAGCAGTTACTACCATGGGCTCTACCACCGGGGCTACACCTTC. Amino acid sequence: CASSYYHGLYHRGYTF.

The chain couples TRBV2 to TRBJ2-3, with 7 bases aligning to TRBD1. CDR1 and CDR2 from the germline V gene are SNHLY and FYNNEI. V trimming: 5 bases; J trimming: 1 base; junction bases outside the gene matches: 3. The CDR3 is made up of 14 amino acids. CDR3 region: CASSQTGGTDTQYF. The CDR3 nucleotides read TGTGCCAGCAGTCAAACAGGGGGCACAGATACGCAGTATTTT.

The chain is built from TRBV30 and TRBJ2-1; D perhaps matches TRBD1 (6 bases). This CDR3 region has 12 residues. Germline CDR1 is GTSNPN and CDR2 is SVGIG (reference sequence). V lost 1 base to trimming and J lost 9 bases, with 10 bases between them. The chain's CDR3 is CAWSGGLGEQFF. Here the CDR3 DNA reads TGTGCCTGGAGTGGGGGGCTTGGTGAGCAGTTCTTC.

The rearrangement links TRBV12-3 or TRBV12-4 to TRBJ1-1; D is unresolved. V gave up 6 bases and J gave up 10 bases, with 15 bases separating them. The CDR3 sequence is 12 residues long. The CDR3 loop is CASSLWEGRAFF. The CDR3 nucleotides read TGTGCCAGCAGCCTCTGGGAGGGCCGAGCTTTCTTT.

J is TRBJ2-5 and V is TRBV5-1; the match to TRBD1 covers 11 bases. Losses at the gene ends were 1 base for V and 5 bases for J; bases not matched to a gene: 4. This CDR3 is 15 amino acids long. Germline V gives CDR1 SGHRS, CDR2 YFSETQ. This chain's CDR3 is CASSLRTGGYETQYF. DNA of the CDR3: TGCGCCAGCAGCTTGAGGACAGGGGGCTATGAGACCCAGTACTTC.

This chain links TRBV28 with TRBJ1-4; TRBD1 might be the D (6 bases). Germline loops: CDR1 MDHEN, CDR2 SYDVKM. Trimming removed 4 bases at V and 5 bases at J, with 14 bases between. The CDR3 spans 15 residues. The CDR3 loop is CASSYRVLVNEKLFF. Here the CDR3 DNA reads TGTGCCAGCAGTTACAGGGTCTTAGTCAATGAAAAACTGTTTTTT.

The rearrangement joins TRBV7-9 to TRBJ1-1; the D gene is possibly TRBD1 (5 bases). CDR1 and CDR2 from the germline V gene are SEHNR and FQNEAQ (reference sequence). There are 12 residues in the CDR3. V lost 8 bases, J lost 5 bases, and 12 bases lay in between. The CDR3 DNA reads as TGTGCCAGCCGGGGGACGGGTACTGAAGCTTTCTTT. This gives the protein CASRGTGTEAFF.

The V and J genes are TRBV11-2 and TRBJ1-2; D is undetermined. This CDR3 comprises 13 residues. Germline CDR1 SGHAT, CDR2 FQNNGV. The V gene lost 1 base and the J gene lost 7 bases, with 10 bases spanning the gap. As DNA, the CDR3 is TGTGCCAGCAGCTTAGGGCGGGTAGCTGGCTACACCTTC. Amino acids: CASSLGRVAGYTF. Filled out from reference TRBV11-2 and TRBJ1-2, the complete variable domain reads EAGVAQSPRYKIIEKRQSVAFWCNPISGHATLYWYQQILGQGPKLLIQFQNNGVVDDSQLPKDRFSAERLKGVDSTLKIQPAKLEDSAVYLCASSLGRVAGYTFGSGTRLTVV.

The V and J genes are TRBV5-4 and TRBJ2-7; 8 bases are shared with TRBD1. The CDR3 covers 14 residues. After removal of 4 bases from V and 2 bases from J, the junction contained 5 bases not matched to a gene. Germline CDR1 SGHNT, CDR2 YYREEE (reference sequence). The CDR3 sequence is CASSVGTGAYEQYF. The CDR3 DNA follows: TGTGCCAGCAGCGTTGGGACAGGAGCCTACGAGCAGTACTTC. The full variable domain, completed using reference TRBV5-4 and TRBJ2-7, is ETGVTQSPTHLIKTRGQQVTLRCSSQSGHNTVSWYQQALGQGPQFIFQYYREEENGRGNFPPRFSGLQFPNYSSELNVNALELDDSALYLCASSVGTGAYEQYFGPGTRLTVT.

V is TRBV5-5 and J is TRBJ1-1; the D gene is possibly TRBD1 (5 bases). Germline V gene sequence: CDR1 SGHKS, CDR2 YYEKEE (reference sequence). V was clipped by 5 bases and J by 0 bases, with 14 bases between them. The CDR3 is 15 residues long. CDR3 bases: TGTGCCAGCAGAACTTATGGGGCAATGAACACTGAAGCTTTCTTT. Its translation: CASRTYGAMNTEAFF.

V usage is TRBV18 and J usage is TRBJ2-3; D is uncertain. The CDR3 runs 14 residues. CDR1 KGHSH and CDR2 LQKENI come from the germline V gene. V lost 3 bases and J 3 bases, leaving 10 bases between the germline ends. In DNA, the CDR3 is TGTGCCAGCTCACCTATTGAGAAGACAGATACGCAGTATTTT. Its protein product is CASSPIEKTDTQYF.

The chain links TRBV10-2 to TRBJ1-5; 8 bases align to TRBD1. This CDR3 spans 13 amino acids. With 7 bases clipped from V and 6 bases from J, the junction kept 5 bases outside the gene matches. In germline, CDR1 is WSHSY, CDR2 SAAADI. CDR3 sequence: CASTTDRGQPQHF. DNA for the CDR3: TGCGCCAGCACCACCGACAGGGGTCAGCCCCAGCATTTT.